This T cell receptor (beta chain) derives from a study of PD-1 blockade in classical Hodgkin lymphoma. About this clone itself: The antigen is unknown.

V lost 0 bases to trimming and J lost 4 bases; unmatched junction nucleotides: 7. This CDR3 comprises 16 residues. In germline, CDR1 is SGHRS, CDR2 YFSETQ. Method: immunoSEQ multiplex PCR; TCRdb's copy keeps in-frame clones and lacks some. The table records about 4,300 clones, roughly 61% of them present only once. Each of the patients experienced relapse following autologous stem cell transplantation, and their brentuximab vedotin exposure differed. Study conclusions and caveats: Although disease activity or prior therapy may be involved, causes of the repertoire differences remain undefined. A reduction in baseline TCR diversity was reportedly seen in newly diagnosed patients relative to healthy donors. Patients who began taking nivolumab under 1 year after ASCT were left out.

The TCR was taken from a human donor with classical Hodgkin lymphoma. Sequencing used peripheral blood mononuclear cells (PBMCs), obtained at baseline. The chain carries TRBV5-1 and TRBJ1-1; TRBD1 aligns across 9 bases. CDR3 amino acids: CASSLAGGQGGTEAFF. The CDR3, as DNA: TGCGCCAGCAGCTTGGCGGGGGGACAGGGAGGCACTGAAGCTTTCTTT.